The clone carrying this T cell receptor beta chain was counted many times. CDR3 size: 12 residues. V was clipped by 4 bases and J by 10 bases; unmatched bases: 6. CDR1 MDHEN and CDR2 SYDVKM come from the germline V gene. TCRdb re-called the 5' RACE reads through MiXCR, storing one row per CDR3 protein. The table lists about 240,000 distinct CDR3 sequences, more than 3.5% of them singletons. This sample was included in a study of T cells after yellow fever vaccination. The gene calls are TRBV28 and TRBJ1-1; 7 bases are a match to TRBD1. This TCR came from a man aged 18 to 29 who received the YFV17D yellow fever vaccine. This material consisted of PBMCs, taken 15 days after the yellow fever booster vaccination. In nucleotides, the CDR3 is TGTGCCAGCAGTTCCTGGGACAGCCTAGCTTTCTTT. Encoded protein: CASSSWDSLAFF.